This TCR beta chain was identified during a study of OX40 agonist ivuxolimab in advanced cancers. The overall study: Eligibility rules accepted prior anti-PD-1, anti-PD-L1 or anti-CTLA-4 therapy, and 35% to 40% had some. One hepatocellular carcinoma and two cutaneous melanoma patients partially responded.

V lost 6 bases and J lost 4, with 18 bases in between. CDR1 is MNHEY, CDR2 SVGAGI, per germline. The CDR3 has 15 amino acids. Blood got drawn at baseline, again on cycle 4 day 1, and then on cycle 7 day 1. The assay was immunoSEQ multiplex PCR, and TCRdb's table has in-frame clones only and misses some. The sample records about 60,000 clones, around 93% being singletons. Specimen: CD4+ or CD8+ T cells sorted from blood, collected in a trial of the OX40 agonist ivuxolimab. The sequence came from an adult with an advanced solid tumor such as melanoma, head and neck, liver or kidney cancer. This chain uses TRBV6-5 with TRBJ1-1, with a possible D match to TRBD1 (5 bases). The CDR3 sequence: CASSPGRGWSTEAFF. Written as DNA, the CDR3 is TGTGCCAGCAGCCCCGGGCGGGGGTGGAGCACTGAAGCTTTCTTT.